What follows are 11 T cell receptor beta chains derived from one specimen sequenced in a study of T cell responses to AZD1222 COVID-19 vaccine (dated by TCRdb to about 2021). Library generation was performed with the immunoSEQ multiplex PCR assay. This is the immuneACCESS table as TCRdb keeps it, with only in-frame sequences that have V and J called. A part of the clones is gone; compared with another copy, unresolved V genes explain less than half, and the rest is unexplained. The sample includes under 75,000 clones, with roughly 90% observed a single time. In total, the top ten clones hold roughly 17% of the sample. The sample's time point label, in plain terms: baseline before first vaccination. The sample in question was peripheral blood, obtained on day 0 of AZD1222 vaccination. Every receptor here comes from an adult in good health.

The CDR3 bases are TGTGCCAGCAGCCCGACAGGGTCGAGTCAGCCCCAGCATTTT. Translation: CASSPTGSSQPQHF. V is TRBV7-9 and J is TRBJ1-5, with TRBD1 matching 7 bases. Germline CDR1 SEHNR, CDR2 FQNEAQ (reference sequence). The CDR3 is 14 residues long. With V trimmed by 5 bases and J by 6 bases, 7 bases remained unmatched.

The genes are TRBV7-8 and TRBJ2-3; no clear D gene. Trimming removed 0 bases at V and 6 bases at J, with 16 bases between. CDR3 length: 16 residues. Per germline, CDR1 SGHVS and CDR2 FQNEAQ. The CDR3 is CASSLASVPLGDTQYF. CDR3 nucleotide sequence: TGTGCCAGCAGCTTAGCTTCGGTCCCTTTAGGGGATACGCAGTATTTT.

This chain links TRBV6-5 with TRBJ1-4, with D unclear. Germline assignment: CDR1 MNHEY and CDR2 SVGAGI. The CDR3 extends over 14 amino acids. V gave up 2 bases and J gave up 6 bases, with 10 bases separating them. The CDR3 loop reads CASSYRASDEKLFF. The CDR3, as DNA: TGTGCCAGCAGTTACAGGGCATCGGATGAAAAACTGTTTTTT.

The count of this clone is one. This chain links TRBV6-6 with TRBJ2-1; no reliable D call. This CDR3 is built from 10 residues. V shed 4 bases and J shed 6 bases, with 1 base lying between them. CDR1 and CDR2 (germline): MNHNY, SVGAGI (reference sequence). The CDR3 DNA reads TGTGCCAGCAGTTCCAATGAGCAGTTCTTC. This translates into CASSSNEQFF.

The rearrangement joins TRBV7-9 to TRBJ2-4, with D possibly being TRBD1 (5 bases). V was trimmed by 5 bases and J by 0 bases, leaving 11 bases between them. Germline CDR1 is SEHNR and CDR2 is FQNEAQ (reference sequence). The CDR3 totals 15 residues. The CDR3 coding sequence is TGTGCCAGCAGCATTTTGACAGAAGCCAAAAACATTCAGTACTTC. The encoded protein is CASSILTEAKNIQYF.

This clone appeared once. This chain joins TRBV7-2 and TRBJ1-2; 8 positions match TRBD1. Per germline, CDR1 SGHTA and CDR2 FQGNSA. Germline trimming cut 5 bases from V and 7 bases from J; bases unmatched to any gene: 12. The CDR3 covers 15 residues. The CDR3 DNA sequence: TGTGCCAGCAGCACCATCACAGGGGGTGTAGGTGGCTACACCTTC. Its protein product is CASSTITGGVGGYTF.

The chain uses TRBV28 and TRBJ1-4; possibly TRBD1 for D (5 bases). Trimming removed 8 bases at V and 7 bases at J, with 23 bases between. Germline CDR1 is MDHEN and CDR2 is SYDVKM. The CDR3 is 16 amino acids. CDR3 nucleotides: TGTGCCAGCTCAGAGGAGACCCAGGGACGTCGTGAAAAACTGTTTTTT. It translates to CASSEETQGRREKLFF.

This clone was seen just once. This chain links TRBV30 with TRBJ1-4; no reliable D call. The CDR3 length is 13 residues. The germline V gene encodes CDR1 GTSNPN and CDR2 SVGIG (reference sequence). Trimming took off 1 base at V and 5 bases at J, with 8 bases between the two ends. The DNA of the CDR3 is TGTGCCTGGAGTGCGTCGGAGAATGAAAAACTGTTTTTT. Translated, it gives CAWSASENEKLFF.

This chain joins TRBV5-1 and TRBJ1-2, with TRBD1 as a possible D gene (5 bases). The length of the CDR3 is 17 residues. The germline V gene encodes CDR1 SGHRS and CDR2 YFSETQ. Trimming removed 0 bases at V and 8 bases at J, with 23 bases between. The CDR3 region has the DNA TGCGCCAGCAGCTTGGGACCCTCACAGGTCGCGGCCGGAGGCTACACCTTC. Protein product: CASSLGPSQVAAGGYTF.

V is TRBV5-6 and J is TRBJ1-1; no clear D. This CDR3 has 13 residues. V shed 7 bases and J shed 2 bases, with 12 bases lying between them. From germline, CDR1 is SGHDT and CDR2 YYEEEE. This CDR3 is CASRSGRNTEAFF. The CDR3 DNA follows: TGTGCCAGCCGCTCTGGCCGAAACACTGAAGCTTTCTTT.

The chain recombines TRBV7-2 with TRBJ2-1; 8 nucleotides agree with TRBD2. Looked up from germline, CDR1 is SGHTA and CDR2 is FQGNSA. V was pared by 4 bases and J by 0 bases, with 2 bases of the junction left unmatched. CDR3 length: 15 residues. The CDR3 nucleotides are TGTGCCAGCAGCTCCCGGGGGGGCTCCTACAATGAGCAGTTCTTC. It codes for CASSSRGGSYNEQFF.